This passage covers 14 T cell receptor beta chains from one sample sequenced in a study of shared clonotypes between healthy human individuals. The method was immunoSEQ multiplex PCR; TCRdb's version includes in-frame clones alone and lacks a portion of them. The data contain about 2 million clones, 85% to 95% of them singletons. The sample taken for sequencing was naive CD4+ T cells sorted from blood. The subset was: CD45RA+ positively selected. These receptors were obtained from a man aged 18 to 30 in good health.

This sequence joins TRBV5-1 and TRBJ1-5, with D possibly TRBD1 on 5 matching bases. Germline V lookup: CDR1 SGHRS, CDR2 YFSETQ. The ends were cut back, 0 bases at V and 0 bases at J, with 16 bases in the middle. The CDR3 has 18 residues. The CDR3 DNA sequence: TGCGCCAGCAGCTTGGTTCCGGGGGAGCCAAATAGCAATCAGCCCCAGCATTTT. Translating gives CASSLVPGEPNSNQPQHF.

Note on this clone: This sample includes further DNA sequences coding for the same CDR3. V and J are TRBV30 and TRBJ2-3, with D unclear. Germline assignment: CDR1 GTSNPN and CDR2 SVGIG (reference sequence). Trimming shortened V by 2 bases and J by 6 bases, and 6 bases separated the two germline ends. This CDR3 is built from 11 residues. CDR3 DNA sequence: TGTGCCTGGAGTAGGTCGGATACGCAGTATTTT. It specifies CAWSRSDTQYF. The full variable domain, its missing parts supplied by reference TRBV30 and TRBJ2-3, is SQTIHQWPATLVQPVGSPLSLECTVEGTSNPNLYWYRQAAGRGLQLLFYSVGIGQISSEVPQNLSASRPQDRQFILSSKKLLLSDSGFYLCAWSRSDTQYFGPGTRLTVL.

The chain joins TRBV10-1 to TRBJ1-4, with D maybe TRBD1 (5 bases). This CDR3 region has 14 residues. Germline V CDR1 and CDR2: WNHNN, SYGVQD (reference sequence). Trimming cost V 1 base and J 8 bases, with 11 bases left between them. CDR3 sequence (DNA): TGCGCCAGCAGTGAGTGGGGCAACGGGGAAAAACTGTTTTTT. This codes for CASSEWGNGEKLFF.

The V gene is TRBV4-1, the J gene TRBJ1-4; 8 positions agree with TRBD1. Per germline, CDR1 MGHRA and CDR2 YSYEKL. J lost 2 bases, V lost 1 base, and 12 bases had no gene match. This CDR3 spans 19 amino acids. The CDR3 nucleotides read TGCGCCAGCAGCCAAGTAGGACAGGGAGAGGCCAAGACTAATGAAAAACTGTTTTTT. Amino acids: CASSQVGQGEAKTNEKLFF.

The count of this clone is one. The chain employs TRBV15 and TRBJ1-6; TRBD1 agrees at 9 bases. J gave up 9 bases and V 0 bases, and 3 bases lay outside the gene matches. The CDR3 contains 15 residues. Germline lookup yields CDR1 LNHNV and CDR2 YYDKDF (reference sequence). Here the CDR3 reads CATSREGQGVSPLHF. The CDR3 bases are TGTGCCACCAGCAGAGAGGGACAGGGAGTTTCACCCCTCCACTTT.

V and J are TRBV5-1 and TRBJ2-2; 14 bases are shared with TRBD2. This CDR3 is 20 amino acids long. CDR1 and CDR2 (germline): SGHRS, YFSETQ. The V and J ends lost 3 bases and 0 bases, in that order; junction bases with no gene match: 10. The CDR3 loop is CASSSGTSGSYNPNTGELFF. CDR3 in DNA: TGCGCCAGCAGCTCCGGGACTAGCGGGAGTTACAATCCGAACACCGGGGAGCTGTTTTTT.

This chain joins TRBV5-1 and TRBJ2-3; no reliable D call. Trimming cost V 4 bases and J 5 bases, with 14 bases left between them. Looked up from germline, CDR1 is SGHRS and CDR2 is YFSETQ. The CDR3 covers 14 residues. CDR3 in DNA: TGCGCCAGCAGCCCGGACCTAGGACGAGATACGCAGTATTTT. Protein: CASSPDLGRDTQYF.

The rearrangement joins TRBV11-1 to TRBJ2-7; D is undetermined. V dropped 2 bases and J dropped 2 bases, with 10 bases sitting between them. Germline V gives CDR1 SGHAT, CDR2 FQDESV (reference sequence). The CDR3 is 14 residues long. In DNA, the CDR3 is TGTGCCAGCAGCTTACAGAATACCCCCTACGAGCAGTACTTC. Residues: CASSLQNTPYEQYF.

The rearrangement joins TRBV29-1 to TRBJ2-1, with 14 bases matching TRBD2. The CDR3 has 19 amino acids. V dropped 0 bases and J dropped 0; count of bases not matched to a gene: 7. CDR1 is SQVTM and CDR2 is ANQGSEA in the germline V gene. CDR3 sequence reads: CSVEDRLAGGSSSYNEQFF. The DNA of the CDR3 is TGCAGCGTTGAAGATCGACTAGCGGGGGGGTCAAGCTCCTACAATGAGCAGTTCTTC.

The chain couples TRBV18 to TRBJ2-1, with 8 bases matching TRBD2. Trimming cost V 0 bases and J 7 bases; bases outside gene matches: 5. Germline CDR1 reads KGHSH; CDR2 reads LQKENI. The CDR3 spans 15 residues. CDR3 loop: CASSPPSGMGNEQFF. The CDR3 region has the DNA TGTGCCAGCTCACCACCTAGCGGGATGGGAAATGAGCAGTTCTTC.

This chain links TRBV5-1 with TRBJ2-2; perhaps TRBD1 as D (6 bases). The germline V gene encodes CDR1 SGHRS and CDR2 YFSETQ. This CDR3 contains 13 residues. The V and J ends lost 0 bases and 13 bases respectively, with 13 bases between them. The CDR3 DNA reads TGCGCCAGCAGCTTGGTAGGGTCCAGGGGGCTGTTTTTT. Translation gives CASSLVGSRGLFF. The full variable domain, completed using reference TRBV5-1 and TRBJ2-2, is KAGVTQTPRYLIKTRGQQVTLSCSPISGHRSVSWYQQTPGQGLQFLFEYFSETQRNKGNFPGRFSGRQFSNSRSEMNVSTLELGDSALYLCASSLVGSRGLFFGEGSRLTVL.

The gene calls are TRBV15 and TRBJ1-2, with TRBD1 matching 7 bases. The CDR3 totals 13 residues. Germline V gene data show CDR1 as LNHNV and CDR2 as YYDKDF (reference sequence). The ends lost 3 bases at V and 4 bases at J; junction bases unmatched: 2. The CDR3 region has the DNA TGTGCCACCAGCAGGGGACAGATCTATGGCTACACCTTC. Amino acid sequence: CATSRGQIYGYTF.

The rearrangement uses TRBV19 and TRBJ1-3; TRBD1 might be the D (6 bases). Deletions cut 7 bases from V and 2 bases from J, with 21 bases between. In germline, CDR1 is LNHDA, CDR2 SQIVND (reference sequence). The CDR3 runs 17 residues. The DNA for the CDR3 is TGTGCCAGTAACCCGACAGGAGGGTCCAAGGCTGGAAACACCATATATTTT. The encoded protein is CASNPTGGSKAGNTIYF.

The chain has TRBV6-5 and TRBJ2-5; 10 bases agree with TRBD1. Germline V lookup: CDR1 MNHEY, CDR2 SVGAGI. The length of the CDR3 is 14 residues. The ends lost 7 bases at V and 4 bases at J; junction bases unmatched: 6. The CDR3 nucleotides are TGTGCCAGCATCGGACAGGGGGTCGGAGAGACCCAGTACTTC. Its protein product is CASIGQGVGETQYF.